What follows describes a single T cell receptor beta chain. The antigen is unknown. This entry belongs to a study of cytomegalovirus exposure and HLA in healthy donors. Study-wide results and limits: The investigators catalogued 150 or so TCR beta chains as cytomegalovirus-associated.

A multiplex PCR was run with 60 Vbeta primers and 13 Jbeta primers. Some clones are missing from TCRdb's copy, which holds only in-frame ones; the method was immunoSEQ multiplex PCR. The repertoire has around 190,000 clones, around three quarters of them found once; the top ten carry approximately 0.7%. This receptor was identified in a middle-aged woman in good health and CMV-seronegative. Specimen: PBMCs.

CDR3 bases: TGTGCCAGCAGTTATTACAGGGTTGGGTACGAGCAGTACTTC. Translated: CASSYYRVGYEQYF. This sequence joins TRBV6-1 and TRBJ2-7, with D possibly TRBD1 on 6 matching bases. The length of the CDR3 is 14 residues. Trimming removed 5 bases from V and 4 bases from J, with 15 bases in between. CDR1 MNHNS and CDR2 SASEGT come from the germline V gene.